A selection of T cell receptor beta chains follows, all from one sample in a study of vaccination and CD4 T cells after COVID-19. TCRdb called the PCR reads again in MiXCR, with one record for every CDR3 protein. The sample has some 21,000 distinct CDR3 sequences, 45% to 50% seen once; the top ten hold about 4%. These receptors' antigens are unknown. Specimen: CD4+ T cells from blood, cultured in vitro, collected before SARS-CoV-2 vaccination. These receptors were collected from a human donor who had recovered from COVID-19. The CDR3 runs from the conserved cysteine through the conserved F or W. Each record gives: clone size, V gene, J gene, D gene, CDR3 protein, CDR3 DNA. D genes are given only for firm matches. The size entry is marked missing in some rows and otherwise reads once, few, many or a size class.

>few|TRBV10-2|TRBJ1-1|.
CASSEKGGNTEAFF
TGCGCCAGCAGTGAGAAAGGGGGTAACACTGAAGCTTTCTTT
>.|TRBV12-3/TRBV12-4|TRBJ1-5|.
CASSATAEGNQPQHF
TGTGCCAGCAGTGCGACAGCCGAGGGGAATCAGCCCCAGCATTTT
>few|TRBV20-1|TRBJ2-1|.
CSAPLGVPWQFF
TGCAGTGCTCCCCTCGGGGTCCCTTGGCAGTTCTTC
>.|TRBV20-1|TRBJ2-5|.
CSARPRGRIMETQYF
TGCAGTGCTAGGCCACGGGGCAGGATTATGGAGACCCAGTACTTC
>.|TRBV6-2/TRBV6-3|TRBJ2-5|TRBD2
CASRPAGSRGTQYF
TGTGCCAGCAGGCCAGCGGGGAGCCGGGGGACCCAGTACTTC
>.|TRBV7-9|TRBJ1-2|.
CASSLNGRGQGSYGYTF
TGTGCCAGCAGCTTAAATGGGAGGGGCCAAGGGAGCTATGGCTACACCTTC
>.|TRBV12-3/TRBV12-4|TRBJ2-7|TRBD1
CASSLGQGASYEQYF
TGTGCCAGCAGCCTGGGACAGGGGGCGTCCTACGAGCAGTACTTC
>few|TRBV20-1|TRBJ2-7|TRBD2
CSAPSQLAGTYEQYF
TGCAGTGCCCCTTCCCAACTAGCGGGTACCTACGAGCAGTACTTC
>few|TRBV6-1|TRBJ1-1|TRBD1
CASSERTGGRSSEAFF
TGTGCCAGCAGTGAGAGGACAGGGGGCAGGAGCTCTGAAGCTTTCTTT
>.|TRBV18|TRBJ2-1|TRBD1
CASSRLTGSSYNEQFF
TGTGCCAGCTCGCGACTGACAGGGAGCTCCTACAATGAGCAGTTCTTC
>few|TRBV15|TRBJ1-1|.
CATSRVADRGAPAFF
TGTGCCACCAGCAGAGTGGCGGATAGGGGGGCGCCTGCTTTCTTT
>.|TRBV5-4|TRBJ1-1|.
CASKATGGNTEAFF
TGTGCCAGCAAGGCGACAGGAGGGAACACTGAAGCTTTCTTT
>.|TRBV20-1|TRBJ2-7|.
CSAGQGAAREQYF
TGCAGTGCTGGACAAGGGGCGGCGAGGGAGCAGTACTTC
>few|TRBV28|TRBJ1-6|.
CASTPAGRNSPLHF
TGTGCCAGCACCCCAGCGGGGCGAAATTCACCCCTCCACTTT